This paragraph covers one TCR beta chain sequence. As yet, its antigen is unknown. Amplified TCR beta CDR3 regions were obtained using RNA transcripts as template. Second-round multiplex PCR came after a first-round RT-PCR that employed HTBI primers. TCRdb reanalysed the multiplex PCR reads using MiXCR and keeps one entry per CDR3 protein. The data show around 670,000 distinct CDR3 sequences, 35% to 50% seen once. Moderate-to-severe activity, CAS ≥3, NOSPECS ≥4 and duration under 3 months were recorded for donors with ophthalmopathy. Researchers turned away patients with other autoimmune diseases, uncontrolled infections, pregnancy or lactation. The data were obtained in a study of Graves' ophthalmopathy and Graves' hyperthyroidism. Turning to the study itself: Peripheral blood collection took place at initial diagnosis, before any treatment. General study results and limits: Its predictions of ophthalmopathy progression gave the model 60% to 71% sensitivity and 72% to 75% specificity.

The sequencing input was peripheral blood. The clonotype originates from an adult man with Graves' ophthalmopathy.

The CDR3 region is CSVLFMGTDTQYF. CDR3 DNA: TGCAGCGTGCTGTTCATGGGCACAGATACGCAGTATTTT. The V gene is TRBV29-1, the J gene TRBJ2-3; D is unclear. Trimming pared 6 bases from V and 1 base from J, leaving 11 bases between. The germline gives CDR1 SQVTM, CDR2 ANQGSEA. The CDR3 contains 13 residues.